The source of this T cell receptor beta chain is a study of T-cell reconstitution after alpha-beta-depleted transplantation in children. Unique molecular identifiers tagged the TCRbeta library. One entry per CDR3 protein, called by TCRdb with MiXCR from the PCR reads. The sample holds 230,000 or so distinct CDR3 sequences, more than 10% seen once. This clonotype was counted ten times or more. Sequencing was performed on PBMCs from the stem cell graft donor, taken from the stem cell graft. This receptor was identified in a human donor who donated a stem cell graft to a child with acute lymphoblastic leukemia.

The DNA for the CDR3 is TGCGCCAGCAGCTTGGAGGCAGGAATTTACAATGAGCAGTTCTTC. Protein: CASSLEAGIYNEQFF. The chain uses TRBV5-1 and TRBJ2-1; D remains unclear. The CDR3 length is 15 residues. Trimming took 0 bases from V and 4 from J, leaving 11 bases between them. Germline assignment: CDR1 SGHRS and CDR2 YFSETQ.